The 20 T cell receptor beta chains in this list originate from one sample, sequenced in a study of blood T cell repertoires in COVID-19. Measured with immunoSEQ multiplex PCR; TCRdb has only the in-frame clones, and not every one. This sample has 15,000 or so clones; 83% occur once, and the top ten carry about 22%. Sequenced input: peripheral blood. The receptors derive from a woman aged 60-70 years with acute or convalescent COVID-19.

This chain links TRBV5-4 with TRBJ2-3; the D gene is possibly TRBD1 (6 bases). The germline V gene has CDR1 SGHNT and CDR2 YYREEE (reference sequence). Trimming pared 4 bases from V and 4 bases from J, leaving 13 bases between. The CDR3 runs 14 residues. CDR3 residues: CASSPATGPDTQYF. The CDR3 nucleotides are TGTGCCAGCAGCCCGGCTACAGGGCCAGATACGCAGTATTTT.

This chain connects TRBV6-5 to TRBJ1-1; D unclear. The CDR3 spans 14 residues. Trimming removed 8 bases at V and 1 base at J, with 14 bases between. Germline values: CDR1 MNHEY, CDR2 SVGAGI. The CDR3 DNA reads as TGTGCCAGCTCGGGATCAAACAGGAACACTGAAGCTTTCTTT. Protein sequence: CASSGSNRNTEAFF.

CDR3 DNA sequence: TGCGCCAGCAGTTGGACAGGCCTTTCTAATGAAAAACTGTTTTTT. It is translated as CASSWTGLSNEKLFF. This chain connects TRBV5-1 to TRBJ1-4; 7 bases are a match to TRBD1. The V and J ends lost 5 bases and 3 bases, in that order; junction bases with no gene match: 7. There are 15 residues in the CDR3. The V gene's germline CDR1 is SGHRS and CDR2 YFSETQ.

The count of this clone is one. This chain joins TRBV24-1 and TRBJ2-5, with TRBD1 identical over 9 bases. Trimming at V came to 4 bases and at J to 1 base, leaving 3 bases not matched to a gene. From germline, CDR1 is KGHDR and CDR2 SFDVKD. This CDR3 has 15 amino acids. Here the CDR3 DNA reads TGTGCCACCAGTGACTGGGACAGGGTCCAAGAGACCCAGTACTTC. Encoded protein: CATSDWDRVQETQYF.

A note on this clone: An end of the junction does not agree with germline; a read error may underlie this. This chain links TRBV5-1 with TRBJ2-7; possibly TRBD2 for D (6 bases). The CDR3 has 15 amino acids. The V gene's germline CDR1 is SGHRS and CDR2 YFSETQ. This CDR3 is CASSLVNRGELAFHF. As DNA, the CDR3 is TGCGCCAGCAGCTTGGTGAATAGAGGGGAACTAGCCTTCCACTTC.

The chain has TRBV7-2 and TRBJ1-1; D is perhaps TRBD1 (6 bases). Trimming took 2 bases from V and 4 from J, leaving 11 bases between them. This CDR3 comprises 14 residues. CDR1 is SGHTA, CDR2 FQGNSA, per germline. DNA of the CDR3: TGTGCCAGCAGCTTATGGCAGGGGAGCACTGAAGCTTTCTTT. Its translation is CASSLWQGSTEAFF.

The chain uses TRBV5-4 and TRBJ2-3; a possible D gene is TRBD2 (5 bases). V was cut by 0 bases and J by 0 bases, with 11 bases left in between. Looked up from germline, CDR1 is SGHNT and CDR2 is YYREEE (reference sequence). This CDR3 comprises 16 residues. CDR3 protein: CASSLGLAASTDTQYF. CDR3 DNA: TGTGCCAGCAGCTTGGGCCTAGCAGCTAGCACAGATACGCAGTATTTT.

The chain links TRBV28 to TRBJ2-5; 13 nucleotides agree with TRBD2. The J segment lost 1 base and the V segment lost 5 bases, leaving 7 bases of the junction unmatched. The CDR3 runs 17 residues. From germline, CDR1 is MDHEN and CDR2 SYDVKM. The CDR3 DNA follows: TGTGCCAGCAGTGCGTGGACTAGCGGGGGCTTCCAAGAGACCCAGTACTTC. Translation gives CASSAWTSGGFQETQYF.

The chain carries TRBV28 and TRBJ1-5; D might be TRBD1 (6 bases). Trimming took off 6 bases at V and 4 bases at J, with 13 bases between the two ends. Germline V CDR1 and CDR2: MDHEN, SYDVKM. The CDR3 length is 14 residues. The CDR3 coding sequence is TGTGCCAGCAGGCTCCCAGGGGATAATCAGCCCCAGCATTTT. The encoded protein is CASRLPGDNQPQHF. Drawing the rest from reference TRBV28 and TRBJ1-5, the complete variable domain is DVKVTQSSRYLVKRTGEKVFLECVQDMDHENMFWYRQDPGLGLRLIYFSYDVKMKEKGDIPEGYSVSREKKERFSLILESASTNQTSMYLCASRLPGDNQPQHFGDGTRLSIL.

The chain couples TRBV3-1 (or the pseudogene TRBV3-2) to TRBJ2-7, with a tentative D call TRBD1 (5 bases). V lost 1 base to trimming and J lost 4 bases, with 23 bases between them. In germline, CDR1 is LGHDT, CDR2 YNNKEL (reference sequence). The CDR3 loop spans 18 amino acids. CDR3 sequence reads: CASSQALGFVRVEYEQYF. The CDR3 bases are TGTGCCAGCAGCCAAGCGTTGGGATTCGTCAGGGTGGAGTACGAGCAGTACTTC.

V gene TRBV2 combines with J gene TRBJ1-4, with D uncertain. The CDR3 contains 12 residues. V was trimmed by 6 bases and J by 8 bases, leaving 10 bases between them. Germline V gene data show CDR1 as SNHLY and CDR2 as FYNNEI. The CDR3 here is CASRTVREKLFF. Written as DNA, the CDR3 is TGTGCCAGCAGAACCGTTCGGGAAAAACTGTTTTTT. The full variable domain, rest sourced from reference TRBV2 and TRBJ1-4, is EPEVTQTPSHQVTQMGQEVILRCVPISNHLYFYWYRQILGQKVEFLVSFYNNEISEKSEIFDDQFSVERPDGSNFTLKIRSTKLEDSAMYFCASRTVREKLFFGSGTQLSVL.

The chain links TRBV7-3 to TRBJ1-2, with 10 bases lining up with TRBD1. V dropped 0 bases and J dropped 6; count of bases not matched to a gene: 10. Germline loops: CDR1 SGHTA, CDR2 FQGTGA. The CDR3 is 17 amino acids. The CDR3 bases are TGTGCCAGCAGCTTAACGGGCTCGACAGGGGGCTTCCATGGCTACACCTTC. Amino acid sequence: CASSLTGSTGGFHGYTF. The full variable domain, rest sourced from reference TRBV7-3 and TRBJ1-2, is GAGVSQTPSNKVTEKGKYVELRCDPISGHTALYWYRQSLGQGPEFLIYFQGTGAADDSGLPNDRFFAVRPEGSVSTLKIQRTERGDSAVYLCASSLTGSTGGFHGYTFGSGTRLTVV.

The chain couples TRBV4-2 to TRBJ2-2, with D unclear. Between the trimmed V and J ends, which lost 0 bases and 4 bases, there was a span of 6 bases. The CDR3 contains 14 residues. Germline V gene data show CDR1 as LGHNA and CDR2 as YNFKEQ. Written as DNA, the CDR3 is TGTGCCAGCAGCCAAGAGTGGGCCACCGGGGAGCTGTTTTTT. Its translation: CASSQEWATGELFF.

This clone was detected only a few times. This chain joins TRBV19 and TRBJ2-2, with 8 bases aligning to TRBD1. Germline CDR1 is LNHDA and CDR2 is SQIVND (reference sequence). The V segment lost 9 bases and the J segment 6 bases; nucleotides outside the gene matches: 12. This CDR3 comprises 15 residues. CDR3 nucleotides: TGTGCCAGGACCCGCCGACAGGGGTATCCCGGGGAGCTGTTTTTT. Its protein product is CARTRRQGYPGELFF.

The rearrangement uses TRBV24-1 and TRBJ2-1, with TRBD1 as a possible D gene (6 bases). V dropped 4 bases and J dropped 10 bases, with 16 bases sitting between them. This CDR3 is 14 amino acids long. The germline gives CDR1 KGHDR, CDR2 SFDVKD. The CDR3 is CATSESTGSREQFF. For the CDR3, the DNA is TGTGCCACCAGTGAGTCGACAGGCTCCAGGGAGCAGTTCTTC.

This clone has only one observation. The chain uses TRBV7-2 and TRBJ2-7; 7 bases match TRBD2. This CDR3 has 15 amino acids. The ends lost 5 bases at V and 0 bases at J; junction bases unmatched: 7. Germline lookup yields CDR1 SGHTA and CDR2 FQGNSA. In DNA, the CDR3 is TGTGCCAGCAGCCCCCACGGCGGGAGCTCCTACGAGCAGTACTTC. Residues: CASSPHGGSSYEQYF.

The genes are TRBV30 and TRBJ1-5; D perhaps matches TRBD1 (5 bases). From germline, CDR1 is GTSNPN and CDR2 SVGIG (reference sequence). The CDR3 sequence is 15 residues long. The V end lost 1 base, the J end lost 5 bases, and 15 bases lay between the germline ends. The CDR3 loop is CAWSGGKGRDQPQHF. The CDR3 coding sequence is TGTGCCTGGAGTGGAGGGAAGGGGAGGGATCAGCCCCAGCATTTT.

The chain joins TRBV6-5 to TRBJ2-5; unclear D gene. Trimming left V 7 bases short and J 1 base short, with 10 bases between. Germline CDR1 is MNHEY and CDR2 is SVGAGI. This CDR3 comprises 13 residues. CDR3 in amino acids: CASTEQLQETQYF. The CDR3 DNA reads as TGTGCCAGCACGGAACAGCTCCAAGAGACCCAGTACTTC.

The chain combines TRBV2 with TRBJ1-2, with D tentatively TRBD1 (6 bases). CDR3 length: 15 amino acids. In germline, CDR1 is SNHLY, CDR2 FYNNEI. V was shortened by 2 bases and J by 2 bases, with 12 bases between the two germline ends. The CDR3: CASSENGQRNYGYTF. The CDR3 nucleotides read TGTGCCAGCAGTGAAAACGGACAGAGAAACTATGGCTACACCTTC.

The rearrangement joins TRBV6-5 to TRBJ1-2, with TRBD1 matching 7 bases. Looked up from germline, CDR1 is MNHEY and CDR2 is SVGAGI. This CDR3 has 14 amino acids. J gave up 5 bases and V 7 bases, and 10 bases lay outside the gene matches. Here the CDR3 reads CASTTGQVRYGYTF. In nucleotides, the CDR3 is TGTGCCAGCACTACCGGACAGGTTCGGTATGGCTACACCTTC.